This T cell receptor (beta chain) was documented in a study of blood T cells in healthy people across ages. Overall study findings and caveats: Observed TCR beta diversity per million T cells went down as age went up. This fall followed a roughly linear course with age. In these data, TCR beta diversity tracked strongly with naive T cell percentage.

About this clonotype itself: Its antigen is as yet unknown.

The donors, all healthy, were Caucasians living in Russia, aged 6 to 90. A second roughly 6 to 11 cycle PCR used barcoded and J-beta primers. MiXCR, applied by TCRdb to the 5' RACE reads, yields one record per CDR3 protein. The table shows about 1 million distinct CDR3 sequences, with more than 35% occurring only once. CDR3 length equals 14 residues. Germline V gives CDR1 LNHNV, CDR2 YYDKDF (reference sequence). V gave up 1 base and J gave up 9 bases; unmatched junction bases: 4. This chain uses TRBV15 with TRBJ2-1, with 9 bases aligning to TRBD1. The TCR comes from a woman aged 60-75 years in good health. Sequencing was carried out using blood. The DNA of the CDR3 is TGTGCCACCAGCAGAGGAGGGACAGGGATTGAGCAGTTCTTC. Amino acids: CATSRGGTGIEQFF.